The clone carrying this T cell receptor beta chain was seen at least ten times. What it binds is not known. The record originates from a study of PD-1 blockade in classical Hodgkin lymphoma. Every single patient, without exception, relapsed after autologous stem cell transplantation, and brentuximab vedotin exposure varied. The study, taken as a whole, reports: Factors driving the repertoire differences, possibly disease activity or prior therapy, remain undefined.

Sequenced by immunoSEQ multiplex PCR; TCRdb stores in-frame clones only, minus some. The sample holds around 24,000 clones; around two thirds are singletons and the top ten take 12%. Germline loops: CDR1 SGDLS, CDR2 YYNGEE. This CDR3 has 14 residues. The V gene lost 4 bases and the J gene lost 4 bases, with 15 bases spanning the gap. The source was peripheral blood mononuclear cells (PBMCs), collected before the second cycle of nivolumab. This chain joins TRBV9 and TRBJ2-7; D is unclear. The receptor's source is a human donor with classical Hodgkin lymphoma. DNA of the CDR3: TGTGCCAGCAGCACAGATCTGGGTCCATACGAGCAGTACTTC. Encoded protein: CASSTDLGPYEQYF.